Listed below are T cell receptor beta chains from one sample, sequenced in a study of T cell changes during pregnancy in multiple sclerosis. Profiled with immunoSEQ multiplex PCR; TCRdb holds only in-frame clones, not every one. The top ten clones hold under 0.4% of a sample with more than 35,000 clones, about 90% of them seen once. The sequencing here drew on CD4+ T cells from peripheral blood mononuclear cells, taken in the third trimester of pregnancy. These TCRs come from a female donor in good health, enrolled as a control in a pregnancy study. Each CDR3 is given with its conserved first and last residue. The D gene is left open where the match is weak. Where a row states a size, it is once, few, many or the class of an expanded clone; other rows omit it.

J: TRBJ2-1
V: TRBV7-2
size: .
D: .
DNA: TGTGCCAGCAGCTCCGTCCCGGGATCCAATGAGCAGTTCTTC
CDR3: CASSSVPGSNEQFF

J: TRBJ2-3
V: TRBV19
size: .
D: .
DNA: TGTGCCAGTAGTATAGGTACCGCCCCGGTTACGCAGTATTTT
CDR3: CASSIGTAPVTQYF

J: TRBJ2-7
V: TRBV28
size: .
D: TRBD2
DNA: TGTGCCAGCAGTCTTGAACTAGCGGGGCTGCCGACCTACGAGCAGTACTTC
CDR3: CASSLELAGLPTYEQYF

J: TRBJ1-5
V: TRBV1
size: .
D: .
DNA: TGCACCAGCAGCCTCTCGGACAGGGAGTGGGTCGGGAGTTATCGCAATCAGCCCCAGCATTTT
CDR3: CTSSLSDREWVGSYRNQPQHF

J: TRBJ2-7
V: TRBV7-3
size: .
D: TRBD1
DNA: TGTGCCAGCAGCTCCGGACAGGGAGCGGAGCAGTACTTC
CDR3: CASSSGQGAEQYF

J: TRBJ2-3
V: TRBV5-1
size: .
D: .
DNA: TGCGCCAGCAGCTTGGTGGGCAGGGATTTGGATACGCAGTATTTT
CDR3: CASSLVGRDLDTQYF

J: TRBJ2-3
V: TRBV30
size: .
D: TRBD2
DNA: TGTGCCTGGAGGCGGAAGCGGGGAGGGTTCGGAGATACGCAGTATTTT
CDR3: CAWRRKRGGFGDTQYF

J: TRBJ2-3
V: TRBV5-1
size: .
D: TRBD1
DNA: TGCGCCAGCAGTCCTCAACCGGGACAGGGTCCTAGCACAGATACGCAGTATTTT
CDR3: CASSPQPGQGPSTDTQYF

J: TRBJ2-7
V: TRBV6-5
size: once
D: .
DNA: TGTGCCAGCAGTTTAACGGGAGCGGCGTACGAGCAGTACTTC
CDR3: CASSLTGAAYEQYF

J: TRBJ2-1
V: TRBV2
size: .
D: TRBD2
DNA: TGTGCCAGCAGTGGTGCTCGGGGGGGCACCTACAATGAGCAGTTCTTC
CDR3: CASSGARGGTYNEQFF

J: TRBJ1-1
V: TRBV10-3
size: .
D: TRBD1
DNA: TGTGCCATCAGTGAAAGGGAGGCAGGGGGCACTGAAGCTTTCTTT
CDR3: CAISEREAGGTEAFF

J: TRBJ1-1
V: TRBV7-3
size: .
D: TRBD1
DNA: TGTGCCAGCAGCGAGCAGGGGGCTAACACTGAAGCTTTCTTT
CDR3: CASSEQGANTEAFF

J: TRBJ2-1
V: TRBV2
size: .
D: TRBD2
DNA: TGTGCCAGCAGGAGAAGGCTAGCGGGAGAAAACAATGAGCAGTTCTTC
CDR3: CASRRRLAGENNEQFF

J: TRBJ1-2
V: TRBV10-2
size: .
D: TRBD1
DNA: TGCGCCAGCAGTCCCGGGACAGCCCAGAACCAGTATGGCTACACCTTC
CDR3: CASSPGTAQNQYGYTF

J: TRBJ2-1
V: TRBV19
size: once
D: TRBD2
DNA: TGTGCCAGTAGTATACGGACTAGCGGGAGGGCCGATGAGCAGTTCTTC
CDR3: CASSIRTSGRADEQFF

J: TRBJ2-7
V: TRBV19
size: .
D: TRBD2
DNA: TGTGCCAGTAGTAATAGCGGGAGGTTGGACGAGCAGTACTTC
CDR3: CASSNSGRLDEQYF

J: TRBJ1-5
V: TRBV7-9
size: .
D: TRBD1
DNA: TGTGCCAGCAGCTTTGACAGGGATCAGCCCCAGCATTTT
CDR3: CASSFDRDQPQHF

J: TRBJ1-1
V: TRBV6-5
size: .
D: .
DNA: TGTGCCAGCACGAGGAACACTGAAGCTTTCTTT
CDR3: CASTRNTEAFF

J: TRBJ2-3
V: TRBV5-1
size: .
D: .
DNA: TGCGCCAGCAGCCTAGACAGGACAGATACGCAGTATTTT
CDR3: CASSLDRTDTQYF

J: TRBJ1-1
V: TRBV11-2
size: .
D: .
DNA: TGTGCCAGCAGCTTAGGACAATCTGAAGCTTTCTTT
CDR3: CASSLGQSEAFF

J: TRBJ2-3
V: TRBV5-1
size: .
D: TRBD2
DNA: TGCGCCAGCAGCTTCAGCGGGGCTGATACGCAGTATTTT
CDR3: CASSFSGADTQYF

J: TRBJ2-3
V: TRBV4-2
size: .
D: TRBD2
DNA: TGTGCCAGCAGCTATTCGGCGGGGGGCACAGATACGCAGTATTTT
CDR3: CASSYSAGGTDTQYF

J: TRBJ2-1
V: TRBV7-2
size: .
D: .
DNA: TGTGCCAGCAGCTTTGGGCTGCACAATGAGCAGTTCTTC
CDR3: CASSFGLHNEQFF

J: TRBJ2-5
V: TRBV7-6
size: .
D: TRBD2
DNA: TGTGCCAGCAGCCGGTTGGCAGCGGGGGGGAGAGAGACCCAGTACTTC
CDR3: CASSRLAAGGRETQYF

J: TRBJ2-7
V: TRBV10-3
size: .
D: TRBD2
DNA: TGTGCCATCAGTGGGGGCTCGGGGGGGACCAGCTCCTACGAGCAGTACTTC
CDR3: CAISGGSGGTSSYEQYF

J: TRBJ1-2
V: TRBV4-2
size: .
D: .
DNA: TGTGCCAGCAGCCAAGAGGGCAGGGGATGGTCGGGCTACACCTTC
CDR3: CASSQEGRGWSGYTF